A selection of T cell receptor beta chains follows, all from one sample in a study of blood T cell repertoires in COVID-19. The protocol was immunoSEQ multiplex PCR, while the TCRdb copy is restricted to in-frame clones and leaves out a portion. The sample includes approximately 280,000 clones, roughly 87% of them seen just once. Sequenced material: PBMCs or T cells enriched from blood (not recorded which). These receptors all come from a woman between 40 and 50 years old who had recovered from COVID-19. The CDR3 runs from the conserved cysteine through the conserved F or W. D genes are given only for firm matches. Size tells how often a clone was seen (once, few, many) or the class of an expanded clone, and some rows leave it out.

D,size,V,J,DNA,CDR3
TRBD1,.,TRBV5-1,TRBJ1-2,TGCGCCAGCAGCAGGGCCGGACAGGGGGGAAACTATGGCTACACCTTC,CASSRAGQGGNYGYTF
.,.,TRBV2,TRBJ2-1,TGTGCCAGCAGTGGGCTAGATGAGCAGTTCTTC,CASSGLDEQFF
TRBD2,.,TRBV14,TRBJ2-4,TGTGCCAGCAGCCCTCTAGCGGGAGGAGGGGCCAAAAACATTCAGTACTTC,CASSPLAGGGAKNIQYF
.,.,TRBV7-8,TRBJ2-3,TGTGCCAGCAGACGGGGTAGGCGGGAACCCACAGATACGCAGTATTTT,CASRRGRREPTDTQYF
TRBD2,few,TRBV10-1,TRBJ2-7,TGCGCTTTGCGGGGGGGACTAGCGGGAGTGTCCCACGAGCAGTACTTC,CALRGGLAGVSHEQYF
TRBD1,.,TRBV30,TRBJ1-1,TGTGCCTGGAACCGACGGGACAGTTACACTGAAGCTTTCTTT,CAWNRRDSYTEAFF
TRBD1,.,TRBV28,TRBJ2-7,TGTGCCAGCAGTTTAGGGACAGACTACGAGCAGTACTTC,CASSLGTDYEQYF
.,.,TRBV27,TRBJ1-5,TGTGCCAGCAGGGAGGACGGACGCGGGGAGAATCAGCCCCAGCATTTT,CASREDGRGENQPQHF
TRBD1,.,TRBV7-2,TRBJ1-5,TGTGCCAGCAGTTGGACAGGGGATCAGCCCCAGCATTTT,CASSWTGDQPQHF
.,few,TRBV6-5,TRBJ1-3,TGTGCCAGCAGTTACTCGAAAGGGAGTGGAAACACCATATATTTT,CASSYSKGSGNTIYF
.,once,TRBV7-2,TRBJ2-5,TGTGCCAGCAGCTTAGCGGGGGGAAAAGAGACCCAGTACTTC,CASSLAGGKETQYF
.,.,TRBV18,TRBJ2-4,TGTGCCAGCTCACCACAGGGGTTAGACATTCAGTACTTC,CASSPQGLDIQYF
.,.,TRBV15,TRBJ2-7,TGTGCCACCAGCAGGGACAGTACCTACGAGCAGTACTTC,CATSRDSTYEQYF
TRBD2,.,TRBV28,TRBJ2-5,TGTGCCAGCAGTTTACGGCTAGCGGGAACAGAGACCCAGTACTTC,CASSLRLAGTETQYF
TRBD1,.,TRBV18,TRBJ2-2,TGTGCCAGCTCCGAGACAGGGGGCTTCACCGGGGAGCTGTTTTTT,CASSETGGFTGELFF
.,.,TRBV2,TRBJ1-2,TGTGCCAGCAGCCAGGACAGAGAGCGTTATGGCTACACCTTC,CASSQDRERYGYTF
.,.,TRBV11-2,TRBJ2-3,TGTGCCAGCAGCTCCCGACTCTTCACAGATACGCAGTATTTT,CASSSRLFTDTQYF
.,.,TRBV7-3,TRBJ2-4,TGTGCCAGCAGCTTAGGAGGAGGGGTTGGCGGAAACATTCAGTACTTC,CASSLGGGVGGNIQYF
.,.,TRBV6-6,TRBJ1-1,TGTGCCAGCAGTCCCCCTTGGGGGCCGAACACTGAAGCTTTCTTT,CASSPPWGPNTEAFF
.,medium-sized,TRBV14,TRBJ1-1,TGTGCCAGCAGCCAAGATGGGGGGAGGAACACTGAAGCTTTCTTT,CASSQDGGRNTEAFF
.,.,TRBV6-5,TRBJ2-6,TGTGCCAGCAGTTACTCAGACAGCTCTGGGGCCAACGTCCTGACTTTC,CASSYSDSSGANVLTF
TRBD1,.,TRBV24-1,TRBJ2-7,TGTGCCACCAGTGATCCCCGGGACAGGAGCTACGAGCAGTACTTC,CATSDPRDRSYEQYF
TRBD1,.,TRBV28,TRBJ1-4,TGTGCCAGCAGGTCACACAGGGGGCTTGTGACTAATGAAAAACTGTTTTTT,CASRSHRGLVTNEKLFF
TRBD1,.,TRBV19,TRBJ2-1,TGTGCCAGTAATCGAGGACAGGGTTACAATGAGCAGTTCTTC,CASNRGQGYNEQFF
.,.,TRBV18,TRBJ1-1,TGTGCCAGCTCACCACCCCAGGATTTGAACACTGAAGCTTTCTTT,CASSPPQDLNTEAFF
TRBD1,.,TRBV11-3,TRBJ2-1,TGTGCCAGCAGCTTCGGACAGGGGGCTTCGAATGAGCAGTTCTTC,CASSFGQGASNEQFF
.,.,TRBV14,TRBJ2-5,TGTGCCAGCAGCCAAGATCGGGGGAGGAACCAAGAGACCCAGTACTTC,CASSQDRGRNQETQYF
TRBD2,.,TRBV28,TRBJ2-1,TGTGCCAGCAGTTTACCCGGGAGGGCCCGGTACAACGATGAGCAGTTCTTC,CASSLPGRARYNDEQFF
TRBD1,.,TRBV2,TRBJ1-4,TGTGCCAGCAGGAGCCCACGACAGGGAAGTATAGAAGCTAATGAAAAACTGTTTTTT,CASRSPRQGSIEANEKLFF